This is a list of T cell receptor beta chains from one sample in a study of cytomegalovirus exposure and HLA in healthy donors. Sequencing was performed with immunoSEQ multiplex PCR; in TCRdb, only in-frame clones are kept and a portion is missing. The table records around 70,000 clones, about 94% of them present only once. The sequenced sample consisted of PBMCs. All receptors derive from a man aged 18 to 30 in good health and CMV-seropositive. Both conserved end residues are part of each CDR3. D genes are given only for firm matches. The listing skips clone size in some rows; elsewhere it reads once, few, many or a size class.

d_call j_call v_call clone_size cdr3_aa cdr3_nt
NA TRBJ2-1 TRBV5-1 NA CASSLARSYNEQFF TGCGCCAGCAGCTTGGCCCGTTCCTACAATGAGCAGTTCTTC
TRBD1 TRBJ2-2 TRBV13 NA CASSFDRVNTGELFF TGTGCCAGCAGCTTCGACAGGGTCAACACCGGGGAGCTGTTTTTT
NA TRBJ1-2 TRBV6-1 NA CASRETELGQHNF TGTGCCAGCAGGGAAACGGAACTAGGACAGCACAACTTC
NA TRBJ2-7 TRBV21-1 once CASSKARIIGQGVYEQYF TGTGCCAGCAGCAAAGCGCGGATCATCGGGCAGGGGGTCTACGAGCAGTACTTC
TRBD2 TRBJ2-1 TRBV7-9 NA CASSSIAGPFYYNEQFF TGTGCCAGCAGCTCGATAGCGGGACCCTTCTATTACAATGAGCAGTTCTTC
TRBD1 TRBJ2-2 TRBV28 NA CASSLGDRDTGELFF TGTGCCAGCAGTTTGGGGGACAGGGACACCGGGGAGCTGTTTTTT
TRBD2 TRBJ2-2 TRBV6-1 few CASSDGRTLAGKVTGELFF TGTGCCAGCAGTGATGGTCGGACACTAGCGGGGAAGGTGACCGGGGAGCTGTTTTTT
NA TRBJ2-3 TRBV14 NA CASSPHTSSSTDTQYF TGTGCCAGCAGCCCCCACACAAGTTCCTCCACAGATACGCAGTATTTT
NA TRBJ1-4 TRBV6-5 NA CASSWTTTNEKLFF TGTGCCAGCAGTTGGACAACAACTAATGAAAAACTGTTTTTT
NA TRBJ2-5 TRBV4-2 NA CASSHPLTGETQYF TGTGCCAGCAGCCACCCCTTAACCGGAGAGACCCAGTACTTC
NA TRBJ2-7 TRBV19 NA CASSGSRYEQYF TGTGCCAGTAGCGGGAGTCGGTACGAGCAGTACTTC
TRBD2 TRBJ2-5 TRBV5-4 NA CASSSFPSGLAQETQYF TGTGCCAGCAGCTCATTCCCGTCCGGACTAGCTCAAGAGACCCAGTACTTC
NA TRBJ2-5 TRBV14 NA CASSRGFQETQYF TGTGCCAGCAGTCGGGGGTTCCAAGAGACCCAGTACTTC
NA TRBJ1-1 TRBV6-1 NA CASSELYYTEAFF TGTGCCAGCAGTGAATTGTATTACACTGAAGCTTTCTTT
NA TRBJ1-1 TRBV19 once CASSMSAGANTEAFF TGTGCCAGTAGTATGTCTGCGGGAGCGAACACTGAAGCTTTCTTT
TRBD2 TRBJ2-1 TRBV11-2 once CASSSTLAGAVYNEQFF TGTGCCAGCAGCTCCACCTTAGCGGGAGCTGTCTACAATGAGCAGTTCTTC
NA TRBJ2-2 TRBV12-2 NA CASRLRPRPGELFF TGTGCAAGTCGCTTACGTCCGAGGCCCGGGGAGCTGTTTTTT
NA TRBJ1-2 TRBV11-2 NA CASSFLTPRRDGYTF TGTGCCAGCAGCTTCCTGACCCCACGGCGGGATGGCTACACCTTC